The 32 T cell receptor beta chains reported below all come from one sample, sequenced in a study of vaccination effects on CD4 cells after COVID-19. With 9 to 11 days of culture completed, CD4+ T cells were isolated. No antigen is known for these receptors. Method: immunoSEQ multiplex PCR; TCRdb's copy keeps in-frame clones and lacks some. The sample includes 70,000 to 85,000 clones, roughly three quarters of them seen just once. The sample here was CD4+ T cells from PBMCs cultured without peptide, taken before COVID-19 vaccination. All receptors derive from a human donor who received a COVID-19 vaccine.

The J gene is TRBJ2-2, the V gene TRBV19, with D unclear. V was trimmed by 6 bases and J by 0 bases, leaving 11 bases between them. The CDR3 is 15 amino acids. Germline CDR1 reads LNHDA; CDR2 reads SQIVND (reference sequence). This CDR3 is CASRTASTNTGELFF. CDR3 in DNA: TGTGCCAGTAGAACAGCCTCAACGAACACCGGGGAGCTGTTTTTT.

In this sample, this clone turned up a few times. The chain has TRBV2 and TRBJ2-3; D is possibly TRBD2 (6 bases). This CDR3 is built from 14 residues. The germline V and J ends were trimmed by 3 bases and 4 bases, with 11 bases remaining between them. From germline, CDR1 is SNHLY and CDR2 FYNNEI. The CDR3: CASSDGRFPDTQYF. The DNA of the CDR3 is TGTGCCAGCAGTGACGGGAGATTCCCAGATACGCAGTATTTT.

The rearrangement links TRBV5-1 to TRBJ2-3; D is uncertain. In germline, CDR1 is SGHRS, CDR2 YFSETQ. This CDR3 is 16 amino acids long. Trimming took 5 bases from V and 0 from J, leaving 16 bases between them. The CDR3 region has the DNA TGCGCCAGCAGATCGGACGGCTTTACTAGCACAGATACGCAGTATTTT. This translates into CASRSDGFTSTDTQYF.

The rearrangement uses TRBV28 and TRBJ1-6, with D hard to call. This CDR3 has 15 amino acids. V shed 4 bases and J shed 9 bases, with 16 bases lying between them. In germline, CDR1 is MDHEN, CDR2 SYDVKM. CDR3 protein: CASSSPGILGSPLHF. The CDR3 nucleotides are TGTGCCAGCAGTTCCCCCGGGATCCTAGGTTCACCCCTCCACTTT. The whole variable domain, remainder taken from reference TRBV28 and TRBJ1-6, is DVKVTQSSRYLVKRTGEKVFLECVQDMDHENMFWYRQDPGLGLRLIYFSYDVKMKEKGDIPEGYSVSREKKERFSLILESASTNQTSMYLCASSSPGILGSPLHFGNGTRLTVT.

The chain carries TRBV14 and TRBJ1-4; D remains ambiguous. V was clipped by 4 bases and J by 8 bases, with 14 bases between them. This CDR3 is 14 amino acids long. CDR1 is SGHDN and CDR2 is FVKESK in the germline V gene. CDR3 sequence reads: CASSPDWTKEKLFF. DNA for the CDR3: TGTGCCAGCAGCCCTGACTGGACCAAGGAAAAACTGTTTTTT.

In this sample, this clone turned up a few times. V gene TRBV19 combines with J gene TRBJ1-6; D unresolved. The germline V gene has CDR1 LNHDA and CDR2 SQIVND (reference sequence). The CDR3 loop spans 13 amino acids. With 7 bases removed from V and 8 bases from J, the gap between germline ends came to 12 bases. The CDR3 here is CASKEEIYSPLHF. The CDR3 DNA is TGTGCCAGTAAGGAGGAGATCTATTCACCCCTCCACTTT.

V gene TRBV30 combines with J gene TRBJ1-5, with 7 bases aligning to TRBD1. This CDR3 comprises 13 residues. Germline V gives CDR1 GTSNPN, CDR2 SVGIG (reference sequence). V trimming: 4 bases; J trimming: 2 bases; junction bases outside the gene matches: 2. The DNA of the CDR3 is TGTGCCTGGAATGGACAGGGCAATCAGCCCCAGCATTTT. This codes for CAWNGQGNQPQHF.

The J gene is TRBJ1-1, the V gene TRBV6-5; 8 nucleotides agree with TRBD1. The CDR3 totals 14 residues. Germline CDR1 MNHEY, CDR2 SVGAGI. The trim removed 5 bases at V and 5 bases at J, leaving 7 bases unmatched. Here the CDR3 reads CASSQDRVRTEAFF. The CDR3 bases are TGTGCCAGCAGTCAGGACAGGGTAAGGACTGAAGCTTTCTTT.

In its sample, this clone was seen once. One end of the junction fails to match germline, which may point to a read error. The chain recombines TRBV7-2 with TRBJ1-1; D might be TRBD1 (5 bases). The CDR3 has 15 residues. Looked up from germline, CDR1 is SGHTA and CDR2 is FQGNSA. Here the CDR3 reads CASSVAGIMNTEAFF. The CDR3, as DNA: TGTGCCAGCAGCGTAGCAGGGATCATGAACACTGAAGCTTTCTTT.

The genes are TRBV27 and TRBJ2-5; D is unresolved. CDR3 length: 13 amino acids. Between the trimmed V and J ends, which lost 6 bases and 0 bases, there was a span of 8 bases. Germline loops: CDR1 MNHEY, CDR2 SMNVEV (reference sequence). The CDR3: CASSLVYQETQYF. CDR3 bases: TGTGCCAGCAGCCTAGTGTACCAAGAGACCCAGTACTTC.

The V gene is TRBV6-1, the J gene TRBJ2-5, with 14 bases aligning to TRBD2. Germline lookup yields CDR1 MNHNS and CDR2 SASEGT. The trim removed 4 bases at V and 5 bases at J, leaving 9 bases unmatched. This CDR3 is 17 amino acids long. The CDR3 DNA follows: TGTGCCAGCAGTGGCGGACTAGCGGGGGGCTCTTGGGAGACCCAGTACTTC. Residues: CASSGGLAGGSWETQYF.

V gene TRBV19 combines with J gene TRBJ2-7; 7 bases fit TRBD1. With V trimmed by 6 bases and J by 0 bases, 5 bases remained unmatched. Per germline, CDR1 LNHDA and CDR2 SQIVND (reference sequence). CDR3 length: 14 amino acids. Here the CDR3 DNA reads TGTGCCAGTAGCCTGACAGGGAACTCCTACGAGCAGTACGTC. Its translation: CASSLTGNSYEQYV.

The CDR3 loop reads CASSEMAYNEQFF. The CDR3 DNA reads as TGCGCCAGCAGTGAGATGGCCTACAATGAGCAGTTCTTC. The gene calls are TRBV10-2 and TRBJ2-1; D not resolved. The germline V and J ends were trimmed by 2 bases and 2 bases, with 4 bases remaining between them. CDR3 size: 13 residues. The germline gives CDR1 WSHSY, CDR2 SAAADI.

The CDR3 is CASGANVLTF. The CDR3 bases are TGTGCCTCTGGGGCCAACGTCCTGACTTTC. This chain links TRBV19 with TRBJ2-6, with D unclear. The CDR3 has 10 amino acids. From germline, CDR1 is LNHDA and CDR2 SQIVND (reference sequence). Deletions cut 11 bases from V and 1 base from J, with 0 bases between.

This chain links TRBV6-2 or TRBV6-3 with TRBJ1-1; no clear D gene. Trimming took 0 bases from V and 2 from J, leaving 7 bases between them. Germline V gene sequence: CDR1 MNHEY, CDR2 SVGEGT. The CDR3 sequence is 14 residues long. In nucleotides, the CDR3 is TGTGCCAGCAGTTACTCGGTGGGAAACACTGAAGCTTTCTTT. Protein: CASSYSVGNTEAFF.

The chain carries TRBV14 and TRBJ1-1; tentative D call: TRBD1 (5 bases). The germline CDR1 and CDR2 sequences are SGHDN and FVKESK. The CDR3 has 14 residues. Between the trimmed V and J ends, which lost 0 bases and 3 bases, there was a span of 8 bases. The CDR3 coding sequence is TGTGCCAGCAGCCAAGACGGGGGGTACACTGAAGCTTTCTTT. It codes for CASSQDGGYTEAFF.

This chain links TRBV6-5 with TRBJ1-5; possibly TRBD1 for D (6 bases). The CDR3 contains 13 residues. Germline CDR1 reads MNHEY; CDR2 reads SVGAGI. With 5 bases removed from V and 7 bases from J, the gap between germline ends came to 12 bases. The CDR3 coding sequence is TGTGCCAGCAGTCAGGGGTTTGGGCAGCCCCAGCATTTT. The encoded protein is CASSQGFGQPQHF.

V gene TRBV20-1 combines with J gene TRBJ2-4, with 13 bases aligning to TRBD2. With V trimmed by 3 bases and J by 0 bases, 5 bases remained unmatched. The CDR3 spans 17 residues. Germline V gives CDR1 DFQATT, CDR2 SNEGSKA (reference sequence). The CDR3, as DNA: TGCAGTGCTAGTTGGACTAGCGGGGGACTAGCCAAAAACATTCAGTACTTC. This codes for CSASWTSGGLAKNIQYF.

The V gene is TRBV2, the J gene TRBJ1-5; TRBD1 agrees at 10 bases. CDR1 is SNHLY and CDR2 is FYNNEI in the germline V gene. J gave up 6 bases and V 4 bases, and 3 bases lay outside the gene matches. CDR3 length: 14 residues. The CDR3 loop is CASSGTGGSQPQHF. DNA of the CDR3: TGTGCCAGCAGTGGGACAGGGGGAAGTCAGCCCCAGCATTTT.

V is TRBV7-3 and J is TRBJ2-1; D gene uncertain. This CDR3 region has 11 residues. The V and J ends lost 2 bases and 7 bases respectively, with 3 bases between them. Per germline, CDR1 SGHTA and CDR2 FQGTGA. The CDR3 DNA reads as TGTGCCAGCAGCTTAGGGAATGAGCAGTTCTTC. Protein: CASSLGNEQFF. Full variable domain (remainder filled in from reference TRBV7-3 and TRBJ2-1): GAGVSQTPSNKVTEKGKYVELRCDPISGHTALYWYRQSLGQGPEFLIYFQGTGAADDSGLPNDRFFAVRPEGSVSTLKIQRTERGDSAVYLCASSLGNEQFFGPGTRLTVL.

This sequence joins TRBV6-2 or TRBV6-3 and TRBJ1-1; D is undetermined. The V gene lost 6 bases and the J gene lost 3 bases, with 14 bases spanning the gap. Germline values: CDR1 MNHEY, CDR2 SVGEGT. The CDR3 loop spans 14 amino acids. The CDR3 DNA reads TGTGCCAGCAGCTCCCTGGGTGGGGACACTGAAGCTTTCTTT. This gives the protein CASSSLGGDTEAFF.

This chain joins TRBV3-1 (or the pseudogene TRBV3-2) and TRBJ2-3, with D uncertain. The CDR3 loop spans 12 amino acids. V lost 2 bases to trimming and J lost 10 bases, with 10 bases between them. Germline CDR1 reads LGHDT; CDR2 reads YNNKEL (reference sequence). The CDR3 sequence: CASSQFGFAQYF. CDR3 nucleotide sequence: TGTGCCAGCAGCCAATTTGGGTTCGCGCAGTATTTT.

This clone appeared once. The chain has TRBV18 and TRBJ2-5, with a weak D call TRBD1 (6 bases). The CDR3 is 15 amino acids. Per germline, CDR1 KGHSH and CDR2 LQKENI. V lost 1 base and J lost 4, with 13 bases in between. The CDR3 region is CASSPRGHSSETQYF. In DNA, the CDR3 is TGTGCCAGCTCACCACGGGGACACTCTTCAGAGACCCAGTACTTC.

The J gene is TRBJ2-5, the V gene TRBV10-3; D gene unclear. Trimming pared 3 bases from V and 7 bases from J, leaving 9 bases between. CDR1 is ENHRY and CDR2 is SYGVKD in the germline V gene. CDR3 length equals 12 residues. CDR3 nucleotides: TGTGCCATCAGTGAAACAGCCGGGACCCAGTACTTC. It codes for CAISETAGTQYF.

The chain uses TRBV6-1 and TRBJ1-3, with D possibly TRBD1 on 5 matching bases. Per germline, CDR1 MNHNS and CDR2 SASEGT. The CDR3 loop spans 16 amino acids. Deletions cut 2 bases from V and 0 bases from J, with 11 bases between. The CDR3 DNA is TGTGCCAGCAGTGAACACAGGATTACCTCTGGAAACACCATATATTTT. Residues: CASSEHRITSGNTIYF.

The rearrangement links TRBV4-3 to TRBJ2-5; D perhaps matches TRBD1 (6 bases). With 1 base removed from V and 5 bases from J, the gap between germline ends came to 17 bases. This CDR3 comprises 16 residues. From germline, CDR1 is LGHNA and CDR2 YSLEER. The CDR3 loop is CASSQGLSGARETQYF. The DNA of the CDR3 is TGCGCCAGCAGCCAAGGGCTCTCAGGGGCTCGCGAGACCCAGTACTTC.

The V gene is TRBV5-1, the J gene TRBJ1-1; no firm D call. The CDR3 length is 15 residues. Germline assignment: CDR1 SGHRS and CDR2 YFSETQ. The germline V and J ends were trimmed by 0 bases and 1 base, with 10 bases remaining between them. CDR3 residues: CASSLAPPTNTEAFF. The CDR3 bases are TGCGCCAGCAGCTTGGCTCCACCAACGAACACTGAAGCTTTCTTT.

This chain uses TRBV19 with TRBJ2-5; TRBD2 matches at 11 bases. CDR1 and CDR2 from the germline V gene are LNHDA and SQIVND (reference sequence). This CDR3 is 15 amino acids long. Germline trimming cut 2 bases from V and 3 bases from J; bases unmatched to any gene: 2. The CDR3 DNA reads TGTGCCAGTAGTATACTAGCGGGGGGCGAAGAGACCCAGTACTTC. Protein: CASSILAGGEETQYF.

The CDR3 bases are TGTGCCAGTAGTAGCAAACAGGGTTTCCAAGAGACCCAGTACTTC. Its protein product is CASSSKQGFQETQYF. The genes are TRBV19 and TRBJ2-5, with D perhaps matching TRBD1 (6 bases). The CDR3 is made up of 15 amino acids. V gave up 4 bases and J gave up 1 base, with 13 bases separating them. CDR1 and CDR2 (germline): LNHDA, SQIVND (reference sequence).

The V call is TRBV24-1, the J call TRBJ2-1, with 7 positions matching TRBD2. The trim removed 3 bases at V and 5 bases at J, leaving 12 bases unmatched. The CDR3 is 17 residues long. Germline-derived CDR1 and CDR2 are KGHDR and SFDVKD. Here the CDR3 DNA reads TGTGCCACCAGTGATCCCCGCCCGGGACTACGTGACAATGAGCAGTTCTTC. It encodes CATSDPRPGLRDNEQFF.

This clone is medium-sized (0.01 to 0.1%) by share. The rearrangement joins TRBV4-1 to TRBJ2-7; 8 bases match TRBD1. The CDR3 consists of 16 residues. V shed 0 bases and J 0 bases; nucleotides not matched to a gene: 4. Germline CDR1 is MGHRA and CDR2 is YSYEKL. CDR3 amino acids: CASSQDRDRTSYEQYV. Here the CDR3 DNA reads TGCGCCAGCAGCCAAGATCGGGACAGGACCTCCTACGAGCAGTACGTC.

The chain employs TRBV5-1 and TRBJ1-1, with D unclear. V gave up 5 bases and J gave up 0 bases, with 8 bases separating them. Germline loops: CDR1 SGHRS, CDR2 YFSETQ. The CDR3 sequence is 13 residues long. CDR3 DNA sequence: TGCGCCAGCAGTCAGAACTTGAACACTGAAGCTTTCTTT. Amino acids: CASSQNLNTEAFF.